Each of the 24 T cell receptor beta chains below was sequenced from the same sample in a study of stem cell transplantation in POMP-related autoinflammatory disease. Method: immunoSEQ multiplex PCR; TCRdb's copy keeps in-frame clones and lacks some. The sample includes approximately 1,000 clones, around three quarters seen only once; the top ten take about 61%. Sequences were obtained from CD8+ T cells from PBMCs. These receptor sequences come from a human donor in good health.

The rearrangement uses TRBV10-2 and TRBJ1-5, with a tentative D call TRBD1 (5 bases). Trimming left V 2 bases short and J 7 bases short, with 15 bases between. Per the germline V gene, CDR1 is WSHSY and CDR2 is SAAADI. The CDR3 length is 15 residues. CDR3 in DNA: TGCGCCAGCAGTGAGGCCGGGACCGCGAGGCAGCCCCAGCATTTT. This translates into CASSEAGTARQPQHF.

The chain is built from TRBV5-4 and TRBJ2-3; no reliable D call. Germline V gene lookup returns CDR1 SGHNT and CDR2 YYREEE (reference sequence). Trimming took off 2 bases at V and 11 bases at J, with 9 bases between the two ends. This CDR3 has 11 residues. The CDR3 spells CASSLNDVQYF. The CDR3 bases are TGTGCCAGCAGCTTAAATGATGTGCAGTATTTT.

V and J are TRBV30 and TRBJ2-2; TRBD2 agrees at 8 bases. The CDR3 is 18 amino acids. Germline CDR1 is GTSNPN and CDR2 is SVGIG (reference sequence). With 3 bases clipped from V and 5 bases from J, the junction kept 17 bases outside the gene matches. The CDR3 bases are TGTGCCTGGAGCTCCCGCCTGGGGAGTAGCGGGGATACCGGGGAGCTGTTTTTT. This gives the protein CAWSSRLGSSGDTGELFF.

This chain connects TRBV6-5 to TRBJ2-1; TRBD1 is a possible D gene (7 bases). CDR3 length: 14 amino acids. Germline V gene sequence: CDR1 MNHEY, CDR2 SVGAGI. The V gene lost 6 bases and the J gene lost 5 bases, with 14 bases spanning the gap. CDR3: CASSLAGQNNEQFF. CDR3 DNA sequence: TGTGCCAGCAGCCTGGCGGGACAGAACAATGAGCAGTTCTTC.

The chain combines TRBV4-2 with TRBJ2-1; 10 bases agree with TRBD2. V was clipped by 2 bases and J by 4 bases; unmatched bases: 5. The germline V gene encodes CDR1 LGHNA and CDR2 YNFKEQ. CDR3 length equals 16 residues. CDR3 sequence reads: CASSQPGLAAYNEQFF. The DNA for the CDR3 is TGTGCCAGCAGCCAACCTGGACTAGCGGCATACAATGAGCAGTTCTTC.

By share, this clone ranks as large. The CDR3 is CASSPRQVESEKLFF. CDR3 bases: TGTGCCAGCTCACCAAGACAGGTTGAAAGTGAAAAACTGTTTTTT. The rearrangement joins TRBV18 to TRBJ1-4; D is perhaps TRBD1 (6 bases). Trimming cost V 2 bases and J 7 bases, with 14 bases left between them. Germline CDR1 is KGHSH and CDR2 is LQKENI. This CDR3 has 15 residues. Drawing the rest from reference TRBV18 and TRBJ1-4, the complete variable domain is NAGVMQNPRHLVRRRGQEARLRCSPMKGHSHVYWYRQLPEEGLKFMVYLQKENIIDESGMPKERFSAEFPKEGPSILRIQQVVRGDSAAYFCASSPRQVESEKLFFGSGTQLSVL.

The CDR3 region has the DNA TGTGCCAGCAGCCCCTGGGGAAGCGGGAGCACAGATACGCAGTATTTT. Its protein product is CASSPWGSGSTDTQYF. V gene TRBV28 combines with J gene TRBJ2-3, with a tentative D call TRBD2 (6 bases). Germline V CDR1 and CDR2: MDHEN, SYDVKM. V shed 6 bases and J shed 0 bases, with 16 bases lying between them. The CDR3 is 16 residues long.

This chain joins TRBV7-9 and TRBJ1-2; D gene unclear. Trimming took off 0 bases at V and 4 bases at J, with 9 bases between the two ends. Germline assignment: CDR1 SEHNR and CDR2 FQNEAQ (reference sequence). This CDR3 contains 14 residues. CDR3: CASSLALGGYGYTF. CDR3 DNA: TGTGCCAGCAGCTTAGCGCTCGGAGGCTATGGCTACACCTTC.

The V call is TRBV9, the J call TRBJ2-2; TRBD2 matches 8 bases. Germline lookup yields CDR1 SGDLS and CDR2 YYNGEE. The CDR3 covers 16 residues. Trimming took 0 bases from V and 6 from J; bases not matched to a gene: 7. The CDR3 nucleotides read TGTGCCAGCAGCGTAGATCCGGGAGGGCCCTCCGGGGAGCTGTTTTTT. It encodes CASSVDPGGPSGELFF.

The chain has TRBV4-3 and TRBJ2-1, with 9 bases matching TRBD2. The CDR3 loop spans 16 amino acids. Germline CDR1 reads LGHNA; CDR2 reads YSLEER. V lost 4 bases and J lost 2; bases outside the gene matches: 6. The CDR3: CASSPSGEGTYNEQFF. The DNA for the CDR3 is TGCGCCAGCAGCCCTAGCGGGGAGGGGACCTACAATGAGCAGTTCTTC.

The chain couples TRBV6-4 to TRBJ2-2, with D hard to call. The V end lost 0 bases, the J end lost 2 bases, and 7 bases lay between the germline ends. CDR3 length: 15 residues. CDR1 is MRHNA, CDR2 SNTAGT, per germline. The CDR3 DNA reads as TGTGCCAGCAGTGACTCGGCAGAAAACACCGGGGAGCTGTTTTTT. It yields the protein CASSDSAENTGELFF.

This clone was seen only a few times. The genes are TRBV2 and TRBJ1-4; 10 bases agree with TRBD1. This CDR3 region has 14 residues. CDR1 is SNHLY, CDR2 FYNNEI, per germline. V was pared by 6 bases and J by 7 bases, with 5 bases of the junction left unmatched. CDR3: CASRLTGGFEKLFF. CDR3 DNA sequence: TGTGCCAGCAGACTGACAGGGGGCTTTGAAAAACTGTTTTTT.

V and J are TRBV4-3 and TRBJ2-6; 10 bases are a match to TRBD1. Trimming took 4 bases from V and 0 from J; bases not matched to a gene: 6. Germline CDR1 reads LGHNA; CDR2 reads YSLEER. The CDR3 consists of 18 residues. The CDR3 coding sequence is TGCGCCAGCAGCCCCCAGGGACAGGGGCCCTCTGGGGCCAACGTCCTGACTTTC. Translated: CASSPQGQGPSGANVLTF.

CDR3 loop: CASSYSNRDRGDEQYF. The CDR3, as DNA: TGTGCCAGCAGTTACTCTAACCGGGACAGGGGTGACGAGCAGTACTTC. The V gene is TRBV6-6, the J gene TRBJ2-7; TRBD1 matches 10 bases. The J segment lost 5 bases and the V segment lost 0 bases, leaving 7 bases of the junction unmatched. Germline-derived CDR1 and CDR2 are MNHNY and SVGAGI (reference sequence). This CDR3 is built from 16 residues.

The gene calls are TRBV4-2 and TRBJ2-7; 10 positions agree with TRBD1. The CDR3 totals 16 residues. With V trimmed by 3 bases and J by 5 bases, 10 bases remained unmatched. Germline lookup yields CDR1 LGHNA and CDR2 YNFKEQ. CDR3 in amino acids: CASSQAPGTGADEQYF. The DNA for the CDR3 is TGTGCCAGCAGCCAGGCCCCCGGGACAGGGGCAGACGAGCAGTACTTC.

V usage is TRBV6-4 and J usage is TRBJ2-3; possibly TRBD1 or TRBD2 for D (5 bases each). The CDR3 totals 13 residues. CDR1 and CDR2 (germline): MRHNA, SNTAGT. V was clipped by 5 bases and J by 0 bases, with 6 bases between them. DNA of the CDR3: TGTGCCAGCAGTAGGGACAGCACAGATACGCAGTATTTT. Protein product: CASSRDSTDTQYF.

This chain uses TRBV30 with TRBJ2-7, with a tentative D call TRBD2 (6 bases). Germline lookup yields CDR1 GTSNPN and CDR2 SVGIG (reference sequence). This CDR3 contains 13 residues. V lost 3 bases to trimming and J lost 2 bases, with 11 bases between them. CDR3 loop: CAWRELATYEQYF. In DNA form, the CDR3 reads TGTGCCTGGAGGGAGCTAGCGACCTACGAGCAGTACTTC.

Remarks on this clone: Different DNA sequences within this sample yield the same CDR3. This chain joins TRBV21-1 and TRBJ1-4; TRBD1 is the table's D call, not checked against the DNA. TRBV21-1 is marked as a pseudogene. The CDR3 totals 18 residues. The CDR3 DNA reads as TGTGCCAGCAGCATGCCGGACAGGACCTCAAAGGGAAATGAAAAACTGTTTTTT. It yields the protein CASSMPDRTSKGNEKLFF.

This clone was counted a few times. The V call is TRBV28, the J call TRBJ1-5; weak D call: TRBD1 (5 bases). Between the trimmed V and J ends, which lost 6 bases and 1 base, there was a span of 13 bases. Germline CDR1 reads MDHEN; CDR2 reads SYDVKM. CDR3 length equals 15 residues. CDR3 bases: TGTGCCAGCAGGCCCGGGACGCAAAGCAATCAGCCCCAGCATTTT. It specifies CASRPGTQSNQPQHF.

The V call is TRBV6-6, the J call TRBJ1-4; no reliable D call. CDR1 and CDR2 from the germline V gene are MNHNY and SVGAGI (reference sequence). The CDR3 contains 12 residues. V lost 6 bases to trimming and J lost 7 bases, with 9 bases between them. The CDR3 DNA reads TGTGCCAGCAGGGTGCGGAGTGAAAAACTGTTTTTT. Its translation: CASRVRSEKLFF.

This clone is deemed large (0.1 to 1%). CDR3: CASSWTLAGEQFF. CDR3 in DNA: TGTGCCAGCAGTTGGACTTTAGCGGGGGAGCAGTTCTTC. The chain uses TRBV27 and TRBJ2-1; 8 bases are shared with TRBD2. Losses at the gene ends were 4 bases for V and 10 bases for J; bases not matched to a gene: 6. The CDR3 is made up of 13 amino acids. Germline V CDR1 and CDR2: MNHEY, SMNVEV (reference sequence).

J is TRBJ2-7 and V is TRBV20-1, with D hard to call. Trimming took off 6 bases at V and 6 bases at J, with 12 bases between the two ends. CDR1 is DFQATT and CDR2 is SNEGSKA in the germline V gene (reference sequence). This CDR3 region has 11 residues. CDR3 bases: TGCAGTGCCAGACCTGATCGCGAGCAGTACTTC. Its protein product is CSARPDREQYF.

This clone was observed a handful of times. The chain employs TRBV7-3 and TRBJ2-7, with 7 positions matching TRBD2. V was clipped by 3 bases and J by 6 bases; unmatched bases: 8. CDR3 length: 14 amino acids. Germline loops: CDR1 SGHTA, CDR2 FQGTGA. CDR3 sequence reads: CASSFAGAGLEQYF. The CDR3 DNA follows: TGTGCCAGCAGCTTTGCGGGAGCGGGTCTCGAGCAGTACTTC. Drawing the rest from reference TRBV7-3 and TRBJ2-7, the complete variable domain is GAGVSQTPSNKVTEKGKYVELRCDPISGHTALYWYRQSLGQGPEFLIYFQGTGAADDSGLPNDRFFAVRPEGSVSTLKIQRTERGDSAVYLCASSFAGAGLEQYFGPGTRLTVT.

The chain has TRBV5-6 and TRBJ2-3; weak D call: TRBD2 (6 bases). The CDR3 totals 17 residues. CDR1 is SGHDT, CDR2 YYEEEE, per germline. The V end was cut by 0 bases, the J end by 0 bases, with 14 bases between. The chain's CDR3 is CASSLAQRAASTDTQYF. For the CDR3, the DNA is TGTGCCAGCAGCTTGGCCCAGCGGGCCGCTAGCACAGATACGCAGTATTTT.